The 27 T cell receptor beta chains presented below share a single source sample, sequenced in a study of blood T cell repertoires in COVID-19. Generated by immunoSEQ multiplex PCR, the TCRdb table keeps only in-frame clones and is missing some. The table lists about 76,000 clones, around 85% of them singletons. The sequencing input was peripheral blood. The receptors were sampled from a man aged 25 to 40 with acute or convalescent COVID-19.

V is TRBV18 and J is TRBJ2-3; D is uncertain. Germline CDR1 is KGHSH and CDR2 is LQKENI. Trimming shortened V by 6 bases and J by 4 bases, and 14 bases separated the two germline ends. The CDR3 has 14 amino acids. As DNA, the CDR3 is TGTGCCAGCTCGAATAAACCCGAGCCAGATACGCAGTATTTT. Encoded protein: CASSNKPEPDTQYF.

The J gene is TRBJ2-7, the V gene TRBV14; TRBD2 matches at 13 bases. The V gene's germline CDR1 is SGHDN and CDR2 FVKESK. The trim removed 1 base at V and 6 bases at J, leaving 9 bases unmatched. This CDR3 is built from 17 residues. The chain's CDR3 is CASSQVIWTSGRGEQYF. CDR3 nucleotide sequence: TGTGCCAGCAGCCAAGTTATATGGACTAGCGGGAGAGGCGAGCAGTACTTC.

The V call is TRBV4-1, the J call TRBJ2-4; 11 positions match TRBD2. The V and J ends lost 4 bases and 8 bases, in that order; junction bases with no gene match: 7. Germline lookup yields CDR1 MGHRA and CDR2 YSYEKL. The CDR3 is made up of 15 amino acids. CDR3 coding DNA: TGCGCCAGCAGCCTCTATCTAGCGGGAGGTTACATTCAGTACTTC. This codes for CASSLYLAGGYIQYF.

V and J are TRBV5-1 and TRBJ2-5, with TRBD1 matching 8 bases. The CDR3 runs to 15 residues. The ends lost 4 bases at V and 5 bases at J; junction bases unmatched: 10. CDR1 is SGHRS, CDR2 YFSETQ, per germline. The CDR3 bases are TGCGCCAGCAGCCCTGGGACAGGTCGATTGGAGACCCAGTACTTC. The encoded protein is CASSPGTGRLETQYF.

CDR3 protein: CSASEGDTGELFF. The CDR3 DNA follows: TGCAGTGCTAGTGAAGGGGACACCGGGGAGCTGTTTTTT. The chain uses TRBV20-1 and TRBJ2-2, with a weak D call TRBD1 (5 bases). The CDR3 spans 13 residues. The germline V and J ends were trimmed by 3 bases and 3 bases, with 8 bases remaining between them. Per germline, CDR1 DFQATT and CDR2 SNEGSKA (reference sequence).

This chain links TRBV28 with TRBJ2-7; maybe TRBD2 (5 bases). The V gene lost 5 bases and the J gene lost 3 bases, with 23 bases spanning the gap. The CDR3 runs 17 residues. Germline V CDR1 and CDR2: MDHEN, SYDVKM. CDR3 bases: TGTGCCAGCAGTCCCGGGGTGGGGAGAACCCTCCTCTACGAGCAGTACTTC. Translation gives CASSPGVGRTLLYEQYF.

CDR3 sequence (DNA): TGTGCCAGCAGTTTATTAGGGGCAGTCGATTACGGAAACACCATATATTTT. Amino acids: CASSLLGAVDYGNTIYF. This rearrangement joins TRBV28 to TRBJ1-3; perhaps TRBD1 as D (5 bases). The CDR3 has 17 amino acids. Trimming took off 1 base at V and 4 bases at J, with 17 bases between the two ends. Per germline, CDR1 MDHEN and CDR2 SYDVKM.

This chain joins TRBV3-1 (or the pseudogene TRBV3-2) and TRBJ2-7; D may be TRBD2 (6 bases). The CDR3 loop spans 13 amino acids. Trimming removed 2 bases from V and 5 bases from J, with 10 bases in between. Germline values: CDR1 LGHDT, CDR2 YNNKEL (reference sequence). CDR3 nucleotide sequence: TGTGCCAGCAGCCAACGTGGCGGGAACGAGCAGTACTTC. It codes for CASSQRGGNEQYF.

This CDR3 reads CASSAGFSYEQYF. The CDR3 DNA reads TGTGCCAGTAGTGCGGGTTTTTCCTACGAGCAGTACTTC. V and J are TRBV19 and TRBJ2-7; tentative D call: TRBD2 (5 bases). This CDR3 has 13 amino acids. The V end lost 5 bases, the J end lost 1 base, and 9 bases lay between the germline ends. The germline gives CDR1 LNHDA, CDR2 SQIVND (reference sequence).

This rearrangement joins TRBV6-6 to TRBJ1-5, with D maybe TRBD1 (5 bases). Deletions cut 6 bases from V and 0 bases from J, with 9 bases between. Germline CDR1 MNHNY, CDR2 SVGAGI (reference sequence). This CDR3 region has 14 residues. The CDR3 loop reads CASSTGISNQPQHF. CDR3 in DNA: TGTGCCAGCAGCACAGGTATTAGCAATCAGCCCCAGCATTTT.

The chain joins TRBV4-3 to TRBJ1-4; weak D call: TRBD1 (6 bases). From germline, CDR1 is LGHNA and CDR2 YSLEER. The CDR3 has 15 residues. V shed 3 bases and J shed 13 bases, with 21 bases lying between them. CDR3 bases: TGCGCCAGCAGCCAGACACAGGGTACGAGTTCGGGACTGTTTTTT. Its translation is CASSQTQGTSSGLFF.

The J gene is TRBJ2-3, the V gene TRBV28; tentative D call: TRBD2 (5 bases). Germline CDR1 MDHEN, CDR2 SYDVKM. This CDR3 contains 14 residues. Between the trimmed V and J ends, which lost 4 bases and 0 bases, there was a span of 8 bases. The CDR3 coding sequence is TGTGCCAGCAGTTGGAGGCAGAGCACAGATACGCAGTATTTT. It is translated as CASSWRQSTDTQYF.

The chain couples TRBV6-5 to TRBJ1-4; no definite D call. Germline values: CDR1 MNHEY, CDR2 SVGAGI. V was trimmed by 7 bases and J by 7 bases, leaving 19 bases between them. This CDR3 region has 15 residues. This CDR3 is CASTTLRVRGEKLFF. In DNA form, the CDR3 reads TGTGCCAGCACCACACTGCGGGTTCGGGGTGAAAAACTGTTTTTT.

The gene calls are TRBV20-1 and TRBJ1-2, with D possibly TRBD1 on 5 matching bases. The length of the CDR3 is 11 residues. Deletions cut 4 bases from V and 5 bases from J, with 8 bases between. Germline-derived CDR1 and CDR2 are DFQATT and SNEGSKA (reference sequence). This CDR3 reads CSAIRQYGYTF. For the CDR3, the DNA is TGCAGTGCTATAAGACAGTATGGCTACACCTTC.

The table lists this clone with a few counts. The J gene is TRBJ2-2, the V gene TRBV10-3; 7 bases match TRBD1. Germline CDR1 and CDR2: ENHRY and SYGVKD. The CDR3 has 18 amino acids. The J segment lost 5 bases and the V segment lost 4 bases, leaving 16 bases of the junction unmatched. CDR3 coding DNA: TGTGCCATCAGTGGGGAGACAGGGAAAGGTACAGGGACCGGGGAGCTGTTTTTT. Encoded protein: CAISGETGKGTGTGELFF.

V usage is TRBV30 and J usage is TRBJ2-6; 7 bases are shared with TRBD1. The ends lost 3 bases at V and 0 bases at J; junction bases unmatched: 8. This CDR3 spans 17 amino acids. The germline V gene has CDR1 GTSNPN and CDR2 SVGIG (reference sequence). CDR3 sequence: CAWRLSNRGSGANVLTF. The CDR3 nucleotides are TGTGCCTGGAGGTTGTCTAACAGGGGCTCTGGGGCCAACGTCCTGACTTTC.

The chain recombines TRBV11-1 with TRBJ2-3; perhaps TRBD2 as D (6 bases). Trimming left V 5 bases short and J 2 bases short, with 14 bases between. CDR3 length: 15 amino acids. The germline CDR1 and CDR2 sequences are SGHAT and FQDESV (reference sequence). CDR3 loop: CASSQSREHTDTQYF. DNA for the CDR3: TGTGCCAGCAGCCAGAGCCGGGAGCACACAGATACGCAGTATTTT. Drawing the rest from reference TRBV11-1 and TRBJ2-3, the complete variable domain is EAEVAQSPRYKITEKSQAVAFWCDPISGHATLYWYRQILGQGPELLVQFQDESVVDDSQLPKDRFSAERLKGVDSTLKIQPAELGDSAMYLCASSQSREHTDTQYFGPGTRLTVL.

CDR3 bases: TGTGCCAGCAGTGAAATCAGGGGAGGAAACACCATATATTTT. This codes for CASSEIRGGNTIYF. The V and J genes are TRBV6-1 and TRBJ1-3; TRBD1 might be the D (6 bases). The CDR3 is 14 residues long. Trimming removed 2 bases from V and 4 bases from J, with 9 bases in between. The germline gives CDR1 MNHNS, CDR2 SASEGT.

J is TRBJ1-1 and V is TRBV5-4; TRBD1 agrees at 8 bases. Germline V gene sequence: CDR1 SGHNT, CDR2 YYREEE (reference sequence). The CDR3 loop spans 15 amino acids. J gave up 1 base and V 4 bases, and 6 bases lay outside the gene matches. In DNA form, the CDR3 reads TGTGCCAGCAGCCGGAACAGGGGGGAGAACACTGAAGCTTTCTTT. Its translation: CASSRNRGENTEAFF. Full variable domain (missing parts from reference TRBV5-4 and TRBJ1-1): ETGVTQSPTHLIKTRGQQVTLRCSSQSGHNTVSWYQQALGQGPQFIFQYYREEENGRGNFPPRFSGLQFPNYSSELNVNALELDDSALYLCASSRNRGENTEAFFGQGTRLTVV.

V and J are TRBV4-1 and TRBJ2-1; perhaps TRBD2 as D (5 bases). V gave up 4 bases and J gave up 4 bases, with 8 bases separating them. Germline V CDR1 and CDR2: MGHRA, YSYEKL. The CDR3 totals 13 residues. CDR3 in DNA: TGCGCCAGCAGCCTTGGACTTTACAATGAGCAGTTCTTC. This translates into CASSLGLYNEQFF.

This chain uses TRBV30 with TRBJ2-1; perhaps TRBD2 as D (6 bases). Per the germline V gene, CDR1 is GTSNPN and CDR2 is SVGIG (reference sequence). The CDR3 covers 15 residues. The V gene lost 2 bases and the J gene lost 5 bases, with 16 bases spanning the gap. The CDR3 is CAWSQRPRENNEQFF. The CDR3, as DNA: TGTGCCTGGAGTCAGCGGCCACGGGAGAACAATGAGCAGTTCTTC.

V usage is TRBV15 and J usage is TRBJ2-3, with D possibly matching TRBD2 (5 bases). Deletions cut 1 base from V and 5 bases from J, with 13 bases between. The CDR3 is 15 residues long. Germline CDR1 is LNHNV and CDR2 is YYDKDF (reference sequence). Here the CDR3 DNA reads TGTGCCACCAGCAGAGGGGCGGGCTCAGGAGATACGCAGTATTTT. This encodes CATSRGAGSGDTQYF.

The V and J genes are TRBV21-1 and TRBJ2-7; TRBD2 is the table's D call, not checked against the DNA. TRBV21-1 is deemed a pseudogene. The CDR3 loop spans 15 amino acids. CDR3 sequence: CASSKRWVFRYEQYF. CDR3 nucleotide sequence: TGTGCCAGCAGCAAGAGGTGGGTTTTCCGCTACGAGCAGTACTTC.

The chain has TRBV27 and TRBJ2-2; no firm D call. The CDR3 extends over 14 amino acids. Between the trimmed V and J ends, which lost 7 bases and 0 bases, there was a span of 9 bases. Germline V gene lookup returns CDR1 MNHEY and CDR2 SMNVEV (reference sequence). CDR3 DNA sequence: TGTGCCAGCAAACCCGGGTCGAACACCGGGGAGCTGTTTTTT. The encoded protein is CASKPGSNTGELFF.

The chain has TRBV7-9 and TRBJ1-1; D is uncertain. The CDR3 consists of 13 residues. With 1 base removed from V and 7 bases from J, the gap between germline ends came to 10 bases. CDR1 SEHNR and CDR2 FQNEAQ come from the germline V gene (reference sequence). CDR3 nucleotide sequence: TGTGCCAGCAGCTTAGTTGGGGAGATTGAAGCTTTCTTT. This gives the protein CASSLVGEIEAFF.

V usage is TRBV20-1 and J usage is TRBJ2-7; possible D gene TRBD2, 6 bases. Trimming removed 8 bases from V and 4 bases from J, with 12 bases in between. In germline, CDR1 is DFQATT, CDR2 SNEGSKA (reference sequence). CDR3 length: 11 residues. The CDR3 spells CSPVGGYEQYF. In DNA, the CDR3 is TGCAGTCCCGTCGGGGGATACGAGCAGTACTTC.

The CDR3 here is CASSLAPSSYEQYF. The CDR3 nucleotides read TGTGCCAGCAGTCTTGCACCTAGCTCCTACGAGCAGTACTTC. The chain links TRBV28 to TRBJ2-7; D not certain. Germline V gene sequence: CDR1 MDHEN, CDR2 SYDVKM. Trimming took 5 bases from V and 0 from J, leaving 11 bases between them. This CDR3 has 14 residues.